Listed here is a single T cell receptor (beta chain). CDR3 size: 15 residues. Germline CDR1 SGHTA, CDR2 FQGNSA. Trimming pared 4 bases from V and 0 bases from J, leaving 9 bases between. The source of the sample is a study of CD8 T cells in Susac syndrome. RNA in amounts of roughly 0.5 to 1 ug was reverse transcribed with random hexamers. MiXCR, applied by TCRdb to the immunoSEQ multiplex PCR reads, yields one record per CDR3 protein. This table has about 130,000 distinct CDR3 sequences, 90% to 95% appearing once. Sequenced sample: CD8+ T cells from PBMCs. The TCR sequence derives from a human donor with Susac syndrome. The chain employs TRBV7-2 and TRBJ2-2; possible D gene TRBD1, 6 bases. The CDR3 coding sequence is TGTGCCAGCAGCTCCGGGACAACGAACACCGGGGAGCTGTTTTTT. Residues: CASSSGTTNTGELFF.